The next 16 T cell receptor beta chains were all read from a single sample in a study of metastatic and nonmetastatic thyroid tumors. TCRdb redid the clone calls on the PCR reads using MiXCR. The sample consists of about 39,000 clones, approximately 20% of them appearing once. No patient had received any treatment before thyroid surgery. Source material: blood. These receptors were obtained from a female donor with papillary thyroid cancer or a benign thyroid nodule (not recorded which). Some clones in this sample may be carry-over from other donors' samples.

This clone was seen a few times. Other DNA sequences in this specimen translate into the identical CDR3. The CDR3 sequence: CASSRQVLGDTQYF. CDR3 nucleotide sequence: TGTGCCAGCAGTCGACAGGTCCTCGGTGATACGCAGTATTTT. The V call is TRBV28, the J call TRBJ2-3; possibly TRBD1 for D (6 bases). Germline V gene sequence: CDR1 MDHEN, CDR2 SYDVKM. This CDR3 has 14 amino acids. The germline V and J ends were trimmed by 5 bases and 6 bases, with 15 bases remaining between them.

At least ten counts were recorded for this clone. This chain links TRBV27 with TRBJ2-7; D remains unclear. Deletions cut 6 bases from V and 6 bases from J, with 9 bases between. The CDR3 runs 11 residues. Germline values: CDR1 MNHEY, CDR2 SMNVEV (reference sequence). The CDR3 coding sequence is TGTGCCAGCAGCAACGGAGCCGAGCAGTACTTC. Translated: CASSNGAEQYF.

This clone was detected only once. CDR3 nucleotide sequence: TGCGCCAGCAGCTCAGGACAGTGGTCCGGCGAGCAGTACTTC. Its translation: CASSSGQWSGEQYF. The chain uses TRBV5-1 and TRBJ2-7; a weak D match, TRBD1 (6 bases). CDR1 and CDR2 from the germline V gene are SGHRS and YFSETQ. The CDR3 is made up of 14 amino acids. Trimming cost V 3 bases and J 6 bases, with 16 bases left between them.

This clone has at least ten counts. The rearrangement links TRBV9 to TRBJ1-3, with 10 bases matching TRBD1. Unmatched junction bases numbered 2, after V lost 4 bases and J lost 7 bases. CDR3 length equals 13 residues. Germline lookup yields CDR1 SGDLS and CDR2 YYNGEE. Written as DNA, the CDR3 is TGTGCCAGCAGCACGGACAGGGGGAACACCATATATTTT. Translating it yields CASSTDRGNTIYF.

This clone has a count of ten or more. The J gene is TRBJ2-7, the V gene TRBV7-6, with 10 bases identical to TRBD1. The CDR3 is 13 residues long. Germline V lookup: CDR1 SGHVS, CDR2 FNYEAQ. V was clipped by 5 bases and J by 5 bases; unmatched bases: 3. Written as DNA, the CDR3 is TGTGCCAGCAGCCAGGGACAGGGGAACGAGCAGTACTTC. This encodes CASSQGQGNEQYF.

This clone was detected only a few times. The V gene is TRBV28, the J gene TRBJ2-7; maybe TRBD1 (5 bases). The V end lost 8 bases, the J end lost 2 bases, and 10 bases lay between the germline ends. CDR3 size: 12 residues. The germline CDR1 and CDR2 sequences are MDHEN and SYDVKM. The CDR3 sequence: CASSGNTYEQYF. As DNA, the CDR3 is TGTGCCAGCTCAGGGAACACCTACGAGCAGTACTTC.

This clone was seen many times. The rearrangement uses TRBV12-3 or TRBV12-4 and TRBJ2-1, with 8 bases fitting TRBD2. This CDR3 region has 13 residues. Losses at the gene ends were 5 bases for V and 11 bases for J; bases not matched to a gene: 8. CDR3 sequence reads: CASSPQEREKQFF. In DNA, the CDR3 is TGTGCCAGCAGTCCCCAAGAGCGGGAGAAGCAGTTCTTC.

Of note for this clone: This may be a read error, as it is one base from a much larger clone. This chain joins TRBV7-9 and TRBJ1-5, with D tentatively TRBD1 (5 bases). The CDR3 totals 12 residues. V dropped 6 bases and J dropped 5 bases, with 8 bases sitting between them. CDR1 is SEHNR, CDR2 FQNEAQ, per germline (reference sequence). The CDR3 spells CASSQGDQPQHF. CDR3 nucleotides: TGTGCCAGCAGTCAAGGGGATCAGCCCCAGCATTTT.

This clone has ten or more counts. This chain joins TRBV5-1 and TRBJ2-5; no clear D. This CDR3 spans 15 amino acids. CDR1 and CDR2 from the germline V gene are SGHRS and YFSETQ. Trimming took 2 bases from V and 3 from J, leaving 14 bases between them. The CDR3 DNA reads as TGCGCCAGCAGCTTTTGGGCCGGGTTAGAAGAGACCCAGTACTTC. It translates to CASSFWAGLEETQYF.

The chain is built from TRBV6-2 or TRBV6-3 and TRBJ2-7, with 9 positions matching TRBD1. Germline assignment: CDR1 MNHEY and CDR2 SVGEGT. There are 18 residues in the CDR3. After removal of 4 bases from V and 4 bases from J, the junction contained 17 bases not matched to a gene. Here the CDR3 reads CASSSGTGRFEALYEQYF. The DNA of the CDR3 is TGTGCCAGCAGTTCCGGGACAGGGCGATTCGAAGCCCTATACGAGCAGTACTTC.

To note about this clone: One junction end does not reproduce the germline sequence, and a read error may be involved. The gene calls are TRBV5-1 and TRBJ2-3; perhaps TRBD2 as D (5 bases). The germline V gene encodes CDR1 SGHRS and CDR2 YFSETQ. CDR3 length equals 15 residues. The DNA of the CDR3 is TGCGCCAGCAGCGCCAAGGCCAGCGGCACGGATACGCAGTATTTT. It yields the protein CASSAKASGTDTQYF.

Note on this clone: One junction end does not reproduce the germline sequence, and a read error may be involved. The CDR3 is CASIPTGQTYQQYF. The CDR3 coding sequence is TGTGCCAGCATCCCGACGGGACAGACCTACCAGCAGTACTTC. The chain uses TRBV11-2 and TRBJ2-7; 7 nucleotides agree with TRBD1. Germline V gene sequence: CDR1 SGHAT, CDR2 FQNNGV. This CDR3 is 14 amino acids long.

This clone was seen ten or more times. V and J are TRBV5-1 and TRBJ2-1; 11 positions agree with TRBD2. The V gene's germline CDR1 is SGHRS and CDR2 YFSETQ. The V gene end was trimmed by 5 bases and the J gene end by 4 bases; junction bases not matched to a gene: 5. The CDR3 runs 15 residues. The CDR3 region is CASSKTSGAYNEQFF. In nucleotides, the CDR3 is TGCGCCAGCAGTAAGACTAGCGGGGCTTACAATGAGCAGTTCTTC.

This clone was counted at least ten times. The chain couples TRBV20-1 to TRBJ2-6; 8 nucleotides match TRBD1. CDR3 length: 18 amino acids. V lost 5 bases and J lost 2; bases outside the gene matches: 14. Germline V gene sequence: CDR1 DFQATT, CDR2 SNEGSKA (reference sequence). The DNA for the CDR3 is TGCAGTGCTCCCCGCGACAGGGGATTAGTTGCTGGGGCCAACGTCCTGACTTTC. This translates into CSAPRDRGLVAGANVLTF.

This clone came up many times. V is TRBV27 and J is TRBJ2-7; 7 bases agree with TRBD1. The V gene end was trimmed by 4 bases and the J gene end by 2 bases; junction bases not matched to a gene: 5. The germline CDR1 and CDR2 sequences are MNHEY and SMNVEV (reference sequence). The CDR3 has 14 residues. CDR3 protein: CASSSGQVTYEQYF. DNA of the CDR3: TGTGCCAGCAGTTCTGGACAGGTAACCTACGAGCAGTACTTC.

This clone is medium-sized (0.01 to 0.1%) by share. The CDR3 nucleotides read TGTGCCAGCAGTTACTCTGAAGGGGGGCCCGCAAAAGCTTTCTTT. Its translation is CASSYSEGGPAKAFF. The chain is built from TRBV6-2 or TRBV6-3 and TRBJ1-1; D may be TRBD1 (6 bases). V was clipped by 0 bases and J by 9 bases, with 17 bases between them. The CDR3 extends over 15 amino acids. Germline-derived CDR1 and CDR2 are MNHEY and SVGEGT.